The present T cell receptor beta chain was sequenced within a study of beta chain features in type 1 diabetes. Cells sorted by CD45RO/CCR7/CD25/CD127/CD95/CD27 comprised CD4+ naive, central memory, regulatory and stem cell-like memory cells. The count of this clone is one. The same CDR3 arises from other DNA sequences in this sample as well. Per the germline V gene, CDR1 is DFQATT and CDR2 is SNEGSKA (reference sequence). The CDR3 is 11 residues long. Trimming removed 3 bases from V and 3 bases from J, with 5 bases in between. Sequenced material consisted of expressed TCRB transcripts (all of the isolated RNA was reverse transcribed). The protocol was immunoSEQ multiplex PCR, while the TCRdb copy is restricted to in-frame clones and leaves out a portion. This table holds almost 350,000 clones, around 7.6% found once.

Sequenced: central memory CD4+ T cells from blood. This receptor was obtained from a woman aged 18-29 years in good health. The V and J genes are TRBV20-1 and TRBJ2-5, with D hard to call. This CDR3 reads CSASGEETQYF. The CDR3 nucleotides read TGCAGTGCTAGCGGAGAAGAGACCCAGTACTTC.